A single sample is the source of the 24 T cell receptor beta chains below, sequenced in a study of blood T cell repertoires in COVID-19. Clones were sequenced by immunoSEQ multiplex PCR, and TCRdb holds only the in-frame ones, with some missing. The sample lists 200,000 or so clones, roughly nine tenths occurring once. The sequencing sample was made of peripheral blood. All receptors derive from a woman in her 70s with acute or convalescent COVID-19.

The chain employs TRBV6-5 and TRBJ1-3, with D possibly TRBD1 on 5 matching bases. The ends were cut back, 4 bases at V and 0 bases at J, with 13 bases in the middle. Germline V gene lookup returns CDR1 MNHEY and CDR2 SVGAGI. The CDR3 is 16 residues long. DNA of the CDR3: TGTGCCAGCAGTTTAACTCCGGGACTCTCTGGAAACACCATATATTTT. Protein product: CASSLTPGLSGNTIYF.

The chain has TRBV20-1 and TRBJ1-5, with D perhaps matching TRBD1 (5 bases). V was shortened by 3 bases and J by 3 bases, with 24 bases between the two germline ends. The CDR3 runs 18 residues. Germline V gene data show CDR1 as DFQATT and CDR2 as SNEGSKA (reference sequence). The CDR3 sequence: CSASKTGFGRADNQPQHF. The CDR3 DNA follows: TGCAGTGCTAGTAAAACAGGATTTGGCAGGGCCGACAATCAGCCCCAGCATTTT.

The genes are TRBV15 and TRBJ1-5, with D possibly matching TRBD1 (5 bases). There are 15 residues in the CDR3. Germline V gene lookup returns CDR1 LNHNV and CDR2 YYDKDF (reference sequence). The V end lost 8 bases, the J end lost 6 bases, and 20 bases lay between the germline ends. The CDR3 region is CATVEGQGGGQPQHF. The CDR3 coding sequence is TGTGCCACCGTCGAGGGGCAGGGCGGGGGTCAGCCCCAGCATTTT. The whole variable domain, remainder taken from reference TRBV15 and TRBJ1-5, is DAMVIQNPRYQVTQFGKPVTLSCSQTLNHNVMYWYQQKSSQAPKLLFHYYDKDFNNEADTPDNFQSRRPNTSFCFLDIRSPGLGDTAMYLCATVEGQGGGQPQHFGDGTRLSIL.

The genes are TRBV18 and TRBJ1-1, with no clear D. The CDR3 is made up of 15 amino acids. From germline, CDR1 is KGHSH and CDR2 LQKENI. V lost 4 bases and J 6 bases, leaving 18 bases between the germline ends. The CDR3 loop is CASSLFSQADPEAFF. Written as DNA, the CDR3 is TGTGCCAGCTCACTTTTTTCGCAGGCCGATCCTGAAGCTTTCTTT. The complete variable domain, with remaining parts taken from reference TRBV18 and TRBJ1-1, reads NAGVMQNPRHLVRRRGQEARLRCSPMKGHSHVYWYRQLPEEGLKFMVYLQKENIIDESGMPKERFSAEFPKEGPSILRIQQVVRGDSAAYFCASSLFSQADPEAFFGQGTRLTVV.

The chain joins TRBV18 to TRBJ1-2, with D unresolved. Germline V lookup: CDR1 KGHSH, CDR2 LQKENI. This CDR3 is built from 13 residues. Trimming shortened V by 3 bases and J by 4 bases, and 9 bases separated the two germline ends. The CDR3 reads CASSPGLVYGYTF. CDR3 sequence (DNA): TGTGCCAGCTCACCCGGGTTGGTCTATGGCTACACCTTC. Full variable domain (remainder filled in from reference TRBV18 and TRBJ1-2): NAGVMQNPRHLVRRRGQEARLRCSPMKGHSHVYWYRQLPEEGLKFMVYLQKENIIDESGMPKERFSAEFPKEGPSILRIQQVVRGDSAAYFCASSPGLVYGYTFGSGTRLTVV.

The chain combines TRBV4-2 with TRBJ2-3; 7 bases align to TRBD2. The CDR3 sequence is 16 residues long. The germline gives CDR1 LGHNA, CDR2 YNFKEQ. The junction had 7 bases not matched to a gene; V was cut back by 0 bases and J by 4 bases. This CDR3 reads CASSQEGGRGSDTQYF. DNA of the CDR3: TGTGCCAGCAGCCAAGAGGGCGGGAGAGGTTCAGATACGCAGTATTTT.

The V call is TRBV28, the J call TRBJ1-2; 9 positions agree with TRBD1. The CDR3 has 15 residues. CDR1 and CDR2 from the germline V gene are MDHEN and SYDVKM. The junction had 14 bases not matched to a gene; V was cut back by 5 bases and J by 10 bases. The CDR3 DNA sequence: TGTGCCAGCAGTCTAAACCCGGGACAGGGCCCCTTCTACACCTTC. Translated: CASSLNPGQGPFYTF.

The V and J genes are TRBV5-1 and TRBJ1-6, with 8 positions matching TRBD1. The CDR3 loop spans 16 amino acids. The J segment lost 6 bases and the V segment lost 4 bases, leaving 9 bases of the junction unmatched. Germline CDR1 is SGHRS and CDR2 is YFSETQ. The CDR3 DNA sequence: TGCGCCAGCAGCACCGGGACAGGCGATCGTAATTCACCCCTCCACTTT. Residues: CASSTGTGDRNSPLHF.

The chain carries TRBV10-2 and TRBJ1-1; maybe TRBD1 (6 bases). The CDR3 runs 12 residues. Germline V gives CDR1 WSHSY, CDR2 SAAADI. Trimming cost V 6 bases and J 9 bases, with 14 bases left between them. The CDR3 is CASRKRDTKAFF. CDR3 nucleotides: TGCGCCAGCAGGAAAAGGGACACAAAAGCTTTCTTT.

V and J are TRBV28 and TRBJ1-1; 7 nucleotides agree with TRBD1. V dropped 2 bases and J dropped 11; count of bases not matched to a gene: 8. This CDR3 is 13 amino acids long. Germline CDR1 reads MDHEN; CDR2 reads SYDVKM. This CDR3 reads CASSLPDRADAFF. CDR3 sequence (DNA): TGTGCCAGCAGTTTACCAGACAGGGCGGACGCTTTCTTT.

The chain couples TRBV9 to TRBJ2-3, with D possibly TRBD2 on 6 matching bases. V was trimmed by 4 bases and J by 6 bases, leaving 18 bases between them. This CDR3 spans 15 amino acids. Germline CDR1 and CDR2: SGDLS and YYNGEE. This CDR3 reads CASSRGEGAGDTQYF. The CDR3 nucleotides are TGTGCCAGCAGCCGGGGTGAGGGCGCGGGGGATACGCAGTATTTT.

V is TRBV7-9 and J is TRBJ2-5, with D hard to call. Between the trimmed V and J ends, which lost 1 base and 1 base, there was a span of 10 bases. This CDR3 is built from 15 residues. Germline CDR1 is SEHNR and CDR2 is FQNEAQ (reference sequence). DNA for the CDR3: TGTGCCAGCAGCTTAGAACTTCGCTTCCAAGAGACCCAGTACTTC. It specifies CASSLELRFQETQYF. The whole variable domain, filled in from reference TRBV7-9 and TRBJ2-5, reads DTGVSQNPRHKITKRGQNVTFRCDPISEHNRLYWYRQTLGQGPEFLTYFQNEAQLEKSRLLSDRFSAERPKGSFSTLEIQRTEQGDSAMYLCASSLELRFQETQYFGPGTRLLVL.

The CDR3 bases are TGCGCCAGCAGTATGGCAGGGAGGTCGGAGACCCAGTACTTC. It specifies CASSMAGRSETQYF. This chain uses TRBV5-1 with TRBJ2-5, with a weak D call TRBD2 (6 bases). Trimming cost V 5 bases and J 5 bases, with 16 bases left between them. Germline CDR1 and CDR2: SGHRS and YFSETQ. This CDR3 contains 14 residues.

CDR3 coding DNA: TGCGCCAGCAGCCCCGGAGATCCGAACACTGAAGCTTTCTTT. Encoded protein: CASSPGDPNTEAFF. The rearrangement links TRBV5-1 to TRBJ1-1; D not certain. The CDR3 has 14 amino acids. Germline CDR1 reads SGHRS; CDR2 reads YFSETQ. V gave up 4 bases and J gave up 1 base, with 11 bases separating them.

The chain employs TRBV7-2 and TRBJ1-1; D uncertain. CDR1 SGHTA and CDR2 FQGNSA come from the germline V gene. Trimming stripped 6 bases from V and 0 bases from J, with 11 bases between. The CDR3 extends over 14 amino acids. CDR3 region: CASRETGMNTEAFF. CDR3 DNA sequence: TGTGCCAGCAGAGAGACGGGGATGAACACTGAAGCTTTCTTT.

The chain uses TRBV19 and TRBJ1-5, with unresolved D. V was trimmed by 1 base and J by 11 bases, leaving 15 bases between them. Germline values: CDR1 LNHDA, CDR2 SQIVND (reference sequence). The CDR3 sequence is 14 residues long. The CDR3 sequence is CASSIGPGLFSQHF. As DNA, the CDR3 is TGTGCCAGTAGTATAGGACCGGGTCTGTTCTCCCAGCATTTT.

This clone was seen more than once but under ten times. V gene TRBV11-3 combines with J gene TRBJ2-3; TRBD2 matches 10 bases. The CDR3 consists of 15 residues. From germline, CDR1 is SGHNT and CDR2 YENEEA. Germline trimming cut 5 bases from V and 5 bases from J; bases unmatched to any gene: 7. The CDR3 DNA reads TGTGCCAGCAGCGGAGGGACTAGCGCGGGAGATACGCAGTATTTT. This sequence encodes CASSGGTSAGDTQYF.

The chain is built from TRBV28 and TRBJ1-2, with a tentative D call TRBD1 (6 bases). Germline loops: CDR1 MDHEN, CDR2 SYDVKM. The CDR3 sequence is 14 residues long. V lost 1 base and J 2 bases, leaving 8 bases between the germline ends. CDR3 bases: TGTGCCAGCAGTTTATCGGACAGAAACTATGGCTACACCTTC. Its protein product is CASSLSDRNYGYTF.

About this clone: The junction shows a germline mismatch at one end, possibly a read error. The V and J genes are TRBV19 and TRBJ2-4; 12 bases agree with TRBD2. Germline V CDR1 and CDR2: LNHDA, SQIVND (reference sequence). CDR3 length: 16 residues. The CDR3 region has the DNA TGTGCCAGTACTATACTAGCGGGAGGCACCAAAAACATTCAGTACTTC. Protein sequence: CASTILAGGTKNIQYF.

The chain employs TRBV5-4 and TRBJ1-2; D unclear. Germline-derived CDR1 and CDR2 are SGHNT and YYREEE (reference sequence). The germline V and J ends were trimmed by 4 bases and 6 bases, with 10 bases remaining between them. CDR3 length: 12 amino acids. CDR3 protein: CASSKTLDGYTF. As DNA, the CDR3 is TGTGCCAGCAGCAAGACACTTGATGGCTACACCTTC.

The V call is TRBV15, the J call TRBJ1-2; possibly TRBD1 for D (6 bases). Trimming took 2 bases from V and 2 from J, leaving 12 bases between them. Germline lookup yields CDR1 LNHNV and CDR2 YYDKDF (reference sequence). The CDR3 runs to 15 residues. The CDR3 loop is CATSRTGSLNYGYTF. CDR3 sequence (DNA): TGTGCCACCAGCAGAACAGGGTCACTAAACTATGGCTACACCTTC. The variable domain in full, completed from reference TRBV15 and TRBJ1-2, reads DAMVIQNPRYQVTQFGKPVTLSCSQTLNHNVMYWYQQKSSQAPKLLFHYYDKDFNNEADTPDNFQSRRPNTSFCFLDIRSPGLGDTAMYLCATSRTGSLNYGYTFGSGTRLTVV.

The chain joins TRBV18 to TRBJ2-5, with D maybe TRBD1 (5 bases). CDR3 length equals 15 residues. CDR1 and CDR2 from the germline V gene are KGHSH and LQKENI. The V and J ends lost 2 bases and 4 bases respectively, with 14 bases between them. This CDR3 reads CASSPGAGPGETQYF. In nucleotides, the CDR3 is TGTGCCAGCTCACCAGGGGCAGGGCCGGGAGAGACCCAGTACTTC.

The CDR3 sequence is CASTRKGKHGYTF. The CDR3 region has the DNA TGTGCCAGTACCAGGAAGGGGAAGCATGGCTACACCTTC. V is TRBV19 and J is TRBJ1-2; TRBD1 might be the D (5 bases). CDR1 LNHDA and CDR2 SQIVND come from the germline V gene (reference sequence). V was pared by 7 bases and J by 6 bases, with 15 bases between. The CDR3 has 13 residues.

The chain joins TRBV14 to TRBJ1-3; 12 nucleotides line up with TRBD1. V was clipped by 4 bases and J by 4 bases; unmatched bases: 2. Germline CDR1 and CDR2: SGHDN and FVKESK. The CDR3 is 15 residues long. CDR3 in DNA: TGTGCCAGCAGCCGAGGGACAGGGGGCGGAAACACCATATATTTT. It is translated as CASSRGTGGGNTIYF. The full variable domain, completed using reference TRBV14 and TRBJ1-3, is EAGVTQFPSHSVIEKGQTVTLRCDPISGHDNLYWYRRVMGKEIKFLLHFVKESKQDESGMPNNRFLAERTGGTYSTLKVQPAELEDSGVYFCASSRGTGGGNTIYFGEGSWLTVV.